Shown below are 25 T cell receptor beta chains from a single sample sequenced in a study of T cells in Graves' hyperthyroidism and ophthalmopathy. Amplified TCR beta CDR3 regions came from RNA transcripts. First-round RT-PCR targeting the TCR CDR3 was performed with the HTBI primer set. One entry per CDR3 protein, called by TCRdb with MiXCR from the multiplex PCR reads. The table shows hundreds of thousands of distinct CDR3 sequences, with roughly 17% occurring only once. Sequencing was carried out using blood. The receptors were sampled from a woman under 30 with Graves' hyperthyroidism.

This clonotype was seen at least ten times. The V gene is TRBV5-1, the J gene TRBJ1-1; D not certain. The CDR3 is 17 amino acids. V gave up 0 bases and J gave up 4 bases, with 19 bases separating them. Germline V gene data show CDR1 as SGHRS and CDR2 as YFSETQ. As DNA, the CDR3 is TGCGCCAGCAGCTTGGCTAAGGACTCCCTTAGAACCACTGAAGCTTTCTTT. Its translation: CASSLAKDSLRTTEAFF. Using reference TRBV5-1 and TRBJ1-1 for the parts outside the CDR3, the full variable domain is KAGVTQTPRYLIKTRGQQVTLSCSPISGHRSVSWYQQTPGQGLQFLFEYFSETQRNKGNFPGRFSGRQFSNSRSEMNVSTLELGDSALYLCASSLAKDSLRTTEAFFGQGTRLTVV.

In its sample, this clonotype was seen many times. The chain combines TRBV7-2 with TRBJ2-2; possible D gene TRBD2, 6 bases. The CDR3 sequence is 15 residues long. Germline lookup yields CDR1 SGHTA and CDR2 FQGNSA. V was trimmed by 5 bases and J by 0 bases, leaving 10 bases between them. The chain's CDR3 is CASSPRLANTGELFF. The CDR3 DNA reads TGTGCCAGCAGCCCTCGACTAGCGAACACCGGGGAGCTGTTTTTT.

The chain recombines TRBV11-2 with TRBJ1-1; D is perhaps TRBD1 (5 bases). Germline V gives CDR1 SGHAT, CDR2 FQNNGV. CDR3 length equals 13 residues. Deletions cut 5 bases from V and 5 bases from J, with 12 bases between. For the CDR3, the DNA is TGTGCCAGCAGCGCGAGCGGGGGGACTGAAGCTTTCTTT. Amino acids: CASSASGGTEAFF.

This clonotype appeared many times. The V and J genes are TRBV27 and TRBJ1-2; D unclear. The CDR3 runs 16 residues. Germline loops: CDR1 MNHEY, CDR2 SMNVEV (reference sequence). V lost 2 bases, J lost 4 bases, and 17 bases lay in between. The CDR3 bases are TGTGCCAGCAGTTTAGGGATGGCCAGTAACCTCTATGGCTACACCTTC. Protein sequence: CASSLGMASNLYGYTF.

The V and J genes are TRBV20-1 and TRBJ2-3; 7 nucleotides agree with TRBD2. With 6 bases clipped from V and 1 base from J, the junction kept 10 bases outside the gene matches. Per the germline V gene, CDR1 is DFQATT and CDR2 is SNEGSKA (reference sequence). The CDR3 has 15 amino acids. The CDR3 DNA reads TGCAGTGCCCTCCGCGCGGGAGTGGGCACAGATACGCAGTATTTT. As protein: CSALRAGVGTDTQYF.

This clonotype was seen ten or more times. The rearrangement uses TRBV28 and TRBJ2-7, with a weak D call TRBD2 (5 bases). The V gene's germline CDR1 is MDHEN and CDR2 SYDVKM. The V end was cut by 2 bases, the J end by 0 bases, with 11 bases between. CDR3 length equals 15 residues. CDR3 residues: CASSLRSGRSYEQYF. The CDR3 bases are TGTGCCAGCAGTTTAAGAAGCGGCCGCTCCTACGAGCAGTACTTC.

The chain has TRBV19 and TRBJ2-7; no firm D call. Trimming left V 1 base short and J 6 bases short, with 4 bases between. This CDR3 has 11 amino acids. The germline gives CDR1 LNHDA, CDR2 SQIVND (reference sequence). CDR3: CASSIGPEQYF. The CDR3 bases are TGTGCCAGTAGTATAGGGCCCGAGCAGTACTTC.

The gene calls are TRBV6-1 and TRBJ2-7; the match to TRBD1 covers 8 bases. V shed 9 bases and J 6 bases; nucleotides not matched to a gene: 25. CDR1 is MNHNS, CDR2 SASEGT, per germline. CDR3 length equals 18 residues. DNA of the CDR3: TGTGCCAGTAGCTCAGCAGGACAGGGACTCAGGGGAGCGGTCGAGCAGTACTTC. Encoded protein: CASSSAGQGLRGAVEQYF.

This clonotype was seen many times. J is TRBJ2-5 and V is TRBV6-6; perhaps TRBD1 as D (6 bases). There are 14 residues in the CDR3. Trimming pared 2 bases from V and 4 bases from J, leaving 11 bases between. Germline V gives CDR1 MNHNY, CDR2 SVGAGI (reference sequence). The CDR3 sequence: CASSYQNRAETQYF. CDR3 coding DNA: TGTGCCAGCAGTTACCAGAACAGGGCAGAGACCCAGTACTTC.

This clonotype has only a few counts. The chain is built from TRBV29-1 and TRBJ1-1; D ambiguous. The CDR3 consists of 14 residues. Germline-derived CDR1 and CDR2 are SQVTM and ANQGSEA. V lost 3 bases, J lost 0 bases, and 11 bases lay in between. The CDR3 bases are TGCAGCGTTGATCTCGGACGGATGAACACTGAAGCTTTCTTT. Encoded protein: CSVDLGRMNTEAFF.

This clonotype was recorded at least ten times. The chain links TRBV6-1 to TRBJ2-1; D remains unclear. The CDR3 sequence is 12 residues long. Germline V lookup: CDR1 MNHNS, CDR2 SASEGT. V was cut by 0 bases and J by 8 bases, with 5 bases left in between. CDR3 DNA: TGTGCCAGCAGTGAAGCCGGGTATGAGCAGTTCTTC. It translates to CASSEAGYEQFF.

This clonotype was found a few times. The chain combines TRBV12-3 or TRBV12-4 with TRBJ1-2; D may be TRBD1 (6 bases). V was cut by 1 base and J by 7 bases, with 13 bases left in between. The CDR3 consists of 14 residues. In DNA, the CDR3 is TGTGCCAGCAGTTTAGTAGCACAGGGTTTTGGCTACACCTTC. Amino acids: CASSLVAQGFGYTF.

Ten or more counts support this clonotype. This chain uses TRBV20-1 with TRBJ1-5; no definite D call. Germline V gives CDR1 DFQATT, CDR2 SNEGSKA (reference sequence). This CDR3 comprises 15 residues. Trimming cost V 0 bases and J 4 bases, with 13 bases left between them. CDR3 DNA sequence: TGCAGTGCTAGAGAATGGGATTTCCCAAATCAGCCCCAGCATTTT. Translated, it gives CSAREWDFPNQPQHF.

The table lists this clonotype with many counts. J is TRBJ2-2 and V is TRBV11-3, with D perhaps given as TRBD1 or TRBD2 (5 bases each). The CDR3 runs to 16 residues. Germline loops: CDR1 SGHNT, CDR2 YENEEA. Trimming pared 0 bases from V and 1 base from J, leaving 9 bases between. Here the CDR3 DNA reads TGTGCCAGCAGCTTAGAACGGGGCTTGAACACCGGGGAGCTGTTTTTT. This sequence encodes CASSLERGLNTGELFF. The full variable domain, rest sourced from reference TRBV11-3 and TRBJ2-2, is EAGVVQSPRYKIIEKKQPVAFWCNPISGHNTLYWYLQNLGQGPELLIRYENEEAVDDSQLPKDRFSAERLKGVDSTLKIQPAELGDSAVYLCASSLERGLNTGELFFGEGSRLTVL.

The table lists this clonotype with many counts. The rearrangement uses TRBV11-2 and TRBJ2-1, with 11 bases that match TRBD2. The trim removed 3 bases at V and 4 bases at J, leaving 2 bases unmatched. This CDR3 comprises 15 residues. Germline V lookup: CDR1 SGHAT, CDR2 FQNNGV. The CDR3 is CASSFGTSGYNEQFF. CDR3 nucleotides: TGTGCCAGCAGCTTCGGGACTAGCGGATACAATGAGCAGTTCTTC.

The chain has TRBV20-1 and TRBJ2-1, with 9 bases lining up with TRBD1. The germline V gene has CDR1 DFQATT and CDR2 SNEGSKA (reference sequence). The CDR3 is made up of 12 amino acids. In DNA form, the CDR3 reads TGCAGGGCACAGGGGGCGTTGAATGAGCAGTTCTTC. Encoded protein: CRAQGALNEQFF.

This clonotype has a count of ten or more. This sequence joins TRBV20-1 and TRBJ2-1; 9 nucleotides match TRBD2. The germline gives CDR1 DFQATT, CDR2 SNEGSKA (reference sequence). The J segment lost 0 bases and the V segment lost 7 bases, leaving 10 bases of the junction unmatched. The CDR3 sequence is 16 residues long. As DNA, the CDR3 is TGCAGTGGGTGGGCTAGCGGGGAAAGCTCCTACAATGAGCAGTTCTTC. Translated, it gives CSGWASGESSYNEQFF.

The CDR3 sequence: CSARAGGPGGELFF. CDR3 nucleotide sequence: TGCAGTGCTAGAGCGGGAGGGCCGGGCGGGGAGCTGTTTTTT. This chain joins TRBV20-1 and TRBJ2-2, with 8 bases matching TRBD2. Germline V gene lookup returns CDR1 DFQATT and CDR2 SNEGSKA (reference sequence). V shed 1 base, J shed 7 bases, and the junction held 5 bases outside the gene matches. This CDR3 has 14 amino acids.

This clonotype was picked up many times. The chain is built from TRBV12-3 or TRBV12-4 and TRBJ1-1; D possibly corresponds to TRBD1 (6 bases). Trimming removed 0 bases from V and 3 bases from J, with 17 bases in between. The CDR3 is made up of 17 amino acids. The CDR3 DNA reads TGTGCCAGCAGTTTAGCGCCCGGGGGCCCGGCCTACACTGAAGCTTTCTTT. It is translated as CASSLAPGGPAYTEAFF.

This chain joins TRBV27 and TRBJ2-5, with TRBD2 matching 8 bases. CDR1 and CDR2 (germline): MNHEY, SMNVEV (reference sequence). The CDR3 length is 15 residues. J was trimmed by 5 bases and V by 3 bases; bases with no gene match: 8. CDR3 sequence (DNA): TGTGCCAGCAGTTTCTTTCCGGGGGGGCCGGAGACCCAGTACTTC. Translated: CASSFFPGGPETQYF.

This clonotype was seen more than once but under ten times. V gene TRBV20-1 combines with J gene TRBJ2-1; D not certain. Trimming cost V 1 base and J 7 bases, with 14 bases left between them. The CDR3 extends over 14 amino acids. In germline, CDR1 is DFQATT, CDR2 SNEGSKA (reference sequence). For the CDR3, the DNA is TGCAGTGCTAGAGTAAAGTGGCAACGAAATGAGCAGTTCTTC. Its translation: CSARVKWQRNEQFF.

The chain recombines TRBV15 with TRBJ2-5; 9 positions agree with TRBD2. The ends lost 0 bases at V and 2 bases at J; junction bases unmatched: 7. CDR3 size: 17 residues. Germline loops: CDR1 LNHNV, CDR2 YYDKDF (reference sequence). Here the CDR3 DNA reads TGTGCCACCAGCAGAGATAGACTAGCGGACCGACAAGAGACCCAGTACTTC. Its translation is CATSRDRLADRQETQYF.

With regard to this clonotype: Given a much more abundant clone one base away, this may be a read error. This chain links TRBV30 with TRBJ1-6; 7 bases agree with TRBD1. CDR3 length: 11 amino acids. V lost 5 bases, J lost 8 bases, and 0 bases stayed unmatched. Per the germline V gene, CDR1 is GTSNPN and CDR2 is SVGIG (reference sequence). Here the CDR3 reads CAWDRDSPLHF. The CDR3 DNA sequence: TGTGCCTGGGACAGGGATTCACCCCTCCACTTT.

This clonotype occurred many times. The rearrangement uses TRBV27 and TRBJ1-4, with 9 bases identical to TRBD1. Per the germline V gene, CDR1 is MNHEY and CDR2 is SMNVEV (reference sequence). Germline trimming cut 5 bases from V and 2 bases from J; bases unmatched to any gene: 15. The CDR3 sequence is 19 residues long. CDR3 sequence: CASSNHRDRVTQTNEKLFF. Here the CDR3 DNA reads TGTGCCAGCAGTAATCACCGGGACAGGGTCACCCAGACTAATGAAAAACTGTTTTTT.

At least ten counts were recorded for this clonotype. CDR3 sequence (DNA): TGTGCCAGCAGTTTTACACCGTTGAACACTGAAGCTTTCTTT. It is translated as CASSFTPLNTEAFF. The chain couples TRBV2 to TRBJ1-1; D gene uncertain. Trimming removed 5 bases from V and 0 bases from J, with 10 bases in between. CDR1 is SNHLY, CDR2 FYNNEI, per germline. This CDR3 contains 14 residues.